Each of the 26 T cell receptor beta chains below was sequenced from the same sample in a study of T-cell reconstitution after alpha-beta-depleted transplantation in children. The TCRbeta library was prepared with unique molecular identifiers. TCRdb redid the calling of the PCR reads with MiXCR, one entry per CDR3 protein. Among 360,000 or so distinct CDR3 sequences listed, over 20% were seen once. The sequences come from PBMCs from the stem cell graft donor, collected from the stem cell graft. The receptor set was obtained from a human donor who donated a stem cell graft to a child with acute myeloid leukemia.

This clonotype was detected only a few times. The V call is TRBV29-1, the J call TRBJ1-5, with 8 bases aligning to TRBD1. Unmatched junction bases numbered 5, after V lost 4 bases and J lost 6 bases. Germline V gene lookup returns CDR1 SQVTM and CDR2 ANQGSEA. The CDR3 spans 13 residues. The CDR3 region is CSVGTGTAQPQHF. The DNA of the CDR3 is TGCAGCGTTGGGACAGGGACGGCTCAGCCCCAGCATTTT.

The CDR3 DNA follows: TGTGCCAGCAGGGTTGAGTACAATGAGCAGTTCTTC. Protein sequence: CASRVEYNEQFF. This chain links TRBV2 with TRBJ2-1; D gene uncertain. The V gene lost 6 bases and the J gene lost 4 bases, with 7 bases spanning the gap. The CDR3 runs 12 residues. Germline CDR1 is SNHLY and CDR2 is FYNNEI.

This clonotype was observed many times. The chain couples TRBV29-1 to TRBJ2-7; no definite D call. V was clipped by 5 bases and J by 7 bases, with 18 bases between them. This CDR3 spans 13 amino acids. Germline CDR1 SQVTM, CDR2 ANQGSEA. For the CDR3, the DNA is TGCAGCGTTCAAAGCGCCGGCCAAGGGGAGCAGTACTTC. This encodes CSVQSAGQGEQYF.

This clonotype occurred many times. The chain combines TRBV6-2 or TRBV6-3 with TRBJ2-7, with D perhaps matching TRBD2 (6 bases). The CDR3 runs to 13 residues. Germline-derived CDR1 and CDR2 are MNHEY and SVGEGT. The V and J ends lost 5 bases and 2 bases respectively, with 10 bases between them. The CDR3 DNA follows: TGTGCCAGCAGTCAGCGGGCGACCTACGAGCAGTACTTC. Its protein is CASSQRATYEQYF.

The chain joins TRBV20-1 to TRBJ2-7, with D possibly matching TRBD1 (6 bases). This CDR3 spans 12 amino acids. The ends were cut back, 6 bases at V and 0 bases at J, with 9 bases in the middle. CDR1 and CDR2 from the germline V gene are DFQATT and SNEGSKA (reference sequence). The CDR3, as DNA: TGCAGTGCCAGGGGCCACTCCTACGAGCAGTACTTC. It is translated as CSARGHSYEQYF.

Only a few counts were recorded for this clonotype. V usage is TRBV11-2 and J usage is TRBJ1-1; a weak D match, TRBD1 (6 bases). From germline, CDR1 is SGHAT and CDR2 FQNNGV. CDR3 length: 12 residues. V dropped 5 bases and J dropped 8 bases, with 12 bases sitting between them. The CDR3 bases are TGTGCCAGCAGCCTCGTGGGGGCCGAAGCTTTCTTT. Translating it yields CASSLVGAEAFF.

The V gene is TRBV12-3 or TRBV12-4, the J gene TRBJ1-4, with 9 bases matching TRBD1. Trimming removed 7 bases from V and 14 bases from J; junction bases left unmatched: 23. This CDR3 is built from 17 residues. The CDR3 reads CASKDRGSQISPERLFF. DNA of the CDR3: TGTGCCAGCAAGGACAGGGGATCGCAAATCTCTCCGGAGAGGCTGTTTTTT.

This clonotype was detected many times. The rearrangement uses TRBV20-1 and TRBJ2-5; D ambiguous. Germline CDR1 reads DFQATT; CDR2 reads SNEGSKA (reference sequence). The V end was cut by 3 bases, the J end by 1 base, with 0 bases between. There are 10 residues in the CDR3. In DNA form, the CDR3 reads TGCAGTGCTAGCCAAGAGACCCAGTACTTC. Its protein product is CSASQETQYF.

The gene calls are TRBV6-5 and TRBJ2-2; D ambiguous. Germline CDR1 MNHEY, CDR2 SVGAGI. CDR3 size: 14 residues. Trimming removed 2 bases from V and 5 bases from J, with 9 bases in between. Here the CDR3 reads CASSYLPRTGELFF. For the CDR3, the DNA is TGTGCCAGCAGTTACCTCCCGCGTACCGGGGAGCTGTTTTTT.

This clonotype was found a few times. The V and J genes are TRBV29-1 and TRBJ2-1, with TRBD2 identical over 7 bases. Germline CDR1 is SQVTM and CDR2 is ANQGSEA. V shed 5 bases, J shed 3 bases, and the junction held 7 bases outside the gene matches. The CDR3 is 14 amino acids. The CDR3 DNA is TGCAGCGTTTCTAGCGGAGACCTCTACAATGAGCAGTTCTTC. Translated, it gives CSVSSGDLYNEQFF.

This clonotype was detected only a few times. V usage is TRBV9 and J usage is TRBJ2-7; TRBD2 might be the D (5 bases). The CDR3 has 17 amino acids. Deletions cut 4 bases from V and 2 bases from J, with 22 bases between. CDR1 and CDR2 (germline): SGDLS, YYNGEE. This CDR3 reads CASSQLGPFGRAYEQYF. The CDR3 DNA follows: TGTGCCAGCAGCCAATTGGGCCCCTTCGGGCGGGCCTACGAGCAGTACTTC.

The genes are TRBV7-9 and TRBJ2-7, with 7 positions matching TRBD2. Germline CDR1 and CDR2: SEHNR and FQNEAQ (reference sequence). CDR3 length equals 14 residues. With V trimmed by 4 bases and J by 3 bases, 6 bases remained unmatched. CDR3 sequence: CASSWGAGSYEQYF. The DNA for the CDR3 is TGTGCCAGCAGCTGGGGAGCGGGGAGCTACGAGCAGTACTTC.

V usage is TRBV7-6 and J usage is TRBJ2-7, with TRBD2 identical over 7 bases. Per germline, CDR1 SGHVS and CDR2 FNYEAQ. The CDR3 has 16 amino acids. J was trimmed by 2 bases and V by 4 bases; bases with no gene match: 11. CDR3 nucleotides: TGTGCCAGCAGCTCGGGACCCAGGGAGGGAGCCTACGAGCAGTACTTC. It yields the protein CASSSGPREGAYEQYF.

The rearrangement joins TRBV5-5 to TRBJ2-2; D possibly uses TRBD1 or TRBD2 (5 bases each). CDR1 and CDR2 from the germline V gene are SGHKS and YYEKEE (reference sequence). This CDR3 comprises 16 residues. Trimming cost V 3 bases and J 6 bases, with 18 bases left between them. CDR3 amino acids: CASSSRDPEAAGELFF. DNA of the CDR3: TGTGCCAGCAGCTCAAGGGACCCGGAGGCGGCCGGGGAGCTGTTTTTT.

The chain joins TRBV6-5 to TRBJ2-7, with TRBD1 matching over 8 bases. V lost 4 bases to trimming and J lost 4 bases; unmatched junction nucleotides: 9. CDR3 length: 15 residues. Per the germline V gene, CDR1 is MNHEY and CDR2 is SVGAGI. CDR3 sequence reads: CASSSGTGSIYEQYF. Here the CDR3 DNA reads TGTGCCAGCAGTTCAGGGACAGGATCCATATACGAGCAGTACTTC.

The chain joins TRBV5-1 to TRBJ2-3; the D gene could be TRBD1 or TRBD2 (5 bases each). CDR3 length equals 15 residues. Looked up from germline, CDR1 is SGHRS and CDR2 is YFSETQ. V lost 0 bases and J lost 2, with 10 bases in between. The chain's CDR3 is CASSLGGRPTDTQYF. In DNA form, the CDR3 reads TGCGCCAGCAGCTTGGGGGGGAGACCCACAGATACGCAGTATTTT.

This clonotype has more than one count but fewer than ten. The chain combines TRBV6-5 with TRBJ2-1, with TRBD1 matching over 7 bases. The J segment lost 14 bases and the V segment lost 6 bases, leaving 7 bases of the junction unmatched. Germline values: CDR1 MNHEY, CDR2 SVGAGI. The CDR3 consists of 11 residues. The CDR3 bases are TGTGCCAGCAGCCGCAGGGGGTTGGAGTTCTTC. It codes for CASSRRGLEFF.

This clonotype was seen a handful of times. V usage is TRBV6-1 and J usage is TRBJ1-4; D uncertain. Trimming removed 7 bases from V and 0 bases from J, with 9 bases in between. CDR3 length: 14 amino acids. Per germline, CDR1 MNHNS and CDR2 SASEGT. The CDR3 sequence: CASKSSATNEKLFF. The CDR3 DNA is TGTGCCAGCAAATCCAGTGCAACTAATGAAAAACTGTTTTTT.

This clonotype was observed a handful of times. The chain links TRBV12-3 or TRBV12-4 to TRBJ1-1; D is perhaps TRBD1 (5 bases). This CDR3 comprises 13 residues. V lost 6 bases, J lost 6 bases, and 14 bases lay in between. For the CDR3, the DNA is TGTGCCAGCAGGCAGATAGCCAGGGCTGAAGCTTTCTTT. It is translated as CASRQIARAEAFF.

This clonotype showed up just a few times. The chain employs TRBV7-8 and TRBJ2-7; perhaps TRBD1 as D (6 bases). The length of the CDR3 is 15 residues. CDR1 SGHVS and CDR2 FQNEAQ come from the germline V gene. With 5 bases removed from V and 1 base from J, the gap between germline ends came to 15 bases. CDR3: CASSTELTGSYEQYF. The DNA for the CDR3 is TGTGCCAGCAGCACCGAGCTTACAGGGTCCTACGAGCAGTACTTC.

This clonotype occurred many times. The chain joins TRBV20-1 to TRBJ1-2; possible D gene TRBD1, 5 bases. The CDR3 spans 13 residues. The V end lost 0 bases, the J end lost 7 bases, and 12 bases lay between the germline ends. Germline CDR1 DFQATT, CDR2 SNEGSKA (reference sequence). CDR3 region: CSARESGWGGYTF. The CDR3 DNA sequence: TGCAGTGCTAGAGAGTCAGGGTGGGGTGGCTACACCTTC.

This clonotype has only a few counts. The CDR3 nucleotides are TGTGCCAGCAGCCCCGGGACTCATCACACCGGGGAGCTGTTTTTT. Its protein product is CASSPGTHHTGELFF. The chain links TRBV7-8 to TRBJ2-2, with D perhaps matching TRBD2 (6 bases). Trimming shortened V by 5 bases and J by 3 bases, and 13 bases separated the two germline ends. The germline V gene has CDR1 SGHVS and CDR2 FQNEAQ. This CDR3 region has 15 residues.

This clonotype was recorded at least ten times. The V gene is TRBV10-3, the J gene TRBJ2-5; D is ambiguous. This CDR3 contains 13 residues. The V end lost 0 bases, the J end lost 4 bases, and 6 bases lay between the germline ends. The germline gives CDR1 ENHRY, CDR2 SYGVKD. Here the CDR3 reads CAISESGRETQYF. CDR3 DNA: TGTGCCATCAGTGAGTCGGGTAGAGAGACCCAGTACTTC.

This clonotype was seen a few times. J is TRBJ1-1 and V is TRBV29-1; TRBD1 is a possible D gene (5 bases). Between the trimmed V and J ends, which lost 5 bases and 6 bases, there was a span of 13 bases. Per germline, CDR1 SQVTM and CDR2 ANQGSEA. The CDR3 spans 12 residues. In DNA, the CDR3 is TGCAGCGTTCTCCGGGGCGAAGCTGAAGCTTTCTTT. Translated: CSVLRGEAEAFF.

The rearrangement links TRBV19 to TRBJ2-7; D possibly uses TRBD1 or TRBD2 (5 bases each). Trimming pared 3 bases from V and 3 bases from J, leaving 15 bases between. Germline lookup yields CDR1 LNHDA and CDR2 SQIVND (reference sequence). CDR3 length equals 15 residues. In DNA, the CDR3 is TGTGCCAGTAGTATCGCGTGGGACGGAGTCTACGAGCAGTACTTC. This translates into CASSIAWDGVYEQYF.

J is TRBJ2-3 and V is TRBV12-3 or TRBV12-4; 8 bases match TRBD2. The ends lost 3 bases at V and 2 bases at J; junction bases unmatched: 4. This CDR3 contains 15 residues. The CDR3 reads CASSFTGLDTDTQYF. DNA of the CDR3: TGTGCCAGCAGTTTTACGGGACTAGACACAGATACGCAGTATTTT.